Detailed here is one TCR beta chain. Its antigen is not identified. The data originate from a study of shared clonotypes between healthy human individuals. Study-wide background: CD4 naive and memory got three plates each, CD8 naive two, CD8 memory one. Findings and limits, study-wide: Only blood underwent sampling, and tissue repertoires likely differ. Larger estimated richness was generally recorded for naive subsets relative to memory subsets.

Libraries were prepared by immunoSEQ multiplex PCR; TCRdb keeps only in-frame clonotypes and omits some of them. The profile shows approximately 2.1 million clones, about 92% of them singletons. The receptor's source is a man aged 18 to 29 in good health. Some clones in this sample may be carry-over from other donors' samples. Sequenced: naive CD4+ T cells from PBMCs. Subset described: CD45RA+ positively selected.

CDR3 sequence reads: CASSYLQGRESPLHF. As DNA, the CDR3 is TGTGCCAGCAGTTACTTGCAGGGAAGGGAATCACCCCTCCACTTT. The chain carries TRBV6-5 and TRBJ1-6; possible D gene TRBD1, 5 bases. Trimming shortened V by 1 base and J by 10 bases, and 14 bases separated the two germline ends. Germline CDR1 MNHEY, CDR2 SVGAGI. The CDR3 sequence is 15 residues long.